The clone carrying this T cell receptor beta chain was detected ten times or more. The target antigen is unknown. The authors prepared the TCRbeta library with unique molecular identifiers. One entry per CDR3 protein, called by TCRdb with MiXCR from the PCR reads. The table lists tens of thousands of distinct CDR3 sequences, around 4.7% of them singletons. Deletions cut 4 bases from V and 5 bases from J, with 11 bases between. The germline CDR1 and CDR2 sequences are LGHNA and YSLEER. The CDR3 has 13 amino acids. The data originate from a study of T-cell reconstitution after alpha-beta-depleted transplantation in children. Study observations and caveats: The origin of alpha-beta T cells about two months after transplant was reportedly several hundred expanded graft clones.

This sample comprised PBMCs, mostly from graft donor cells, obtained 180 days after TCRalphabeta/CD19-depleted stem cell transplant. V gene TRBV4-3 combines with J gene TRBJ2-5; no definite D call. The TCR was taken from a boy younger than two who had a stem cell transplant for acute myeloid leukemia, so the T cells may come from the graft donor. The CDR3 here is CASSPPNEETQYF. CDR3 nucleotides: TGCGCCAGCAGCCCCCCTAACGAGGAGACCCAGTACTTC.